The 18 T cell receptor beta chains listed next were all sequenced from one sample in a study of T-cell memory formation after mild COVID-19 (dated by TCRdb to the early 2020s). To prepare the library, 5' RACE was applied. The instrument was an Illumina NovaSeq 6000. In TCRdb, the public reads were trimmed at Q25 with fastp and aligned with MiXCR, with productive beta chains retained. Rows are unified per CDR3 protein, each entry keeping the most common DNA and genes. This sample has under 200,000 distinct CDR3 sequences in its table, and approximately 12% of those were observed once. More than 3% of the sample lies in the top ten. The material sequenced was PBMCs or a T cell subset sorted from them (not recorded which). The receptors derive from a young man who had mild COVID-19 (a few samples of this study predate the infection). The sample titles of this study are shuffled in the database, so cell type and time point are left out; the donor was told from shared clones.

The rearrangement uses TRBV5-1 and TRBJ1-4, with a weak D call TRBD1 (6 bases). The length of the CDR3 is 14 residues. V was shortened by 4 bases and J by 8 bases, with 15 bases between the two germline ends. CDR1 SGHRS and CDR2 YFSETQ come from the germline V gene. CDR3 loop: CASSPGFQGEKLFF. DNA for the CDR3: TGCGCCAGCAGCCCGGGCTTCCAGGGGGAAAAACTGTTTTTT.

J is TRBJ2-7 and V is TRBV5-4, with D hard to call. Deletions cut 0 bases from V and 3 bases from J, with 4 bases between. CDR3 length: 12 residues. Germline CDR1 is SGHNT and CDR2 is YYREEE (reference sequence). CDR3 nucleotides: TGTGCCAGCAGCTTGGACTTCTACGAGCAGTACTTC. Encoded protein: CASSLDFYEQYF.

The CDR3 nucleotides read TGCAGTGCTATAGGACAGGGGGATTCACCCCTCCACTTT. Translated: CSAIGQGDSPLHF. The rearrangement links TRBV20-1 to TRBJ1-6; 10 bases fit TRBD1. The CDR3 is 13 amino acids. V lost 4 bases and J lost 8; bases outside the gene matches: 2. Germline V gene sequence: CDR1 DFQATT, CDR2 SNEGSKA (reference sequence).

The chain has TRBV30 and TRBJ1-1; D is ambiguous. Per the germline V gene, CDR1 is GTSNPN and CDR2 is SVGIG (reference sequence). The CDR3 spans 13 residues. V lost 3 bases, J lost 4 bases, and 12 bases lay in between. The CDR3 coding sequence is TGTGCCTGGAGCGTAACCCTAGGCACTGAAGCTTTCTTT. It specifies CAWSVTLGTEAFF.

The chain employs TRBV5-1 and TRBJ2-5, with 9 positions matching TRBD1. Trimming at V came to 3 bases and at J to 1 base, leaving 4 bases not matched to a gene. Germline lookup yields CDR1 SGHRS and CDR2 YFSETQ. The CDR3 has 15 residues. The CDR3 sequence is CASSWTGAPQETQYF. CDR3 DNA sequence: TGCGCCAGCAGCTGGACAGGGGCCCCCCAAGAGACCCAGTACTTC.

This clonotype turned up a few times. The rearrangement uses TRBV20-1 and TRBJ1-4; D perhaps matches TRBD1 (5 bases). Between the trimmed V and J ends, which lost 3 bases and 8 bases, there was a span of 31 bases. This CDR3 contains 19 residues. The germline V gene has CDR1 DFQATT and CDR2 SNEGSKA (reference sequence). DNA of the CDR3: TGCAGTGCTAGCTTCCGGGGGGTTCATGACTCCCGCCGTGTGGAAAAACTGTTTTTT. It is translated as CSASFRGVHDSRRVEKLFF.

This clonotype was seen only a few times. The chain has TRBV7-9 and TRBJ2-2, with 8 positions matching TRBD1. CDR1 and CDR2 from the germline V gene are SEHNR and FQNEAQ (reference sequence). The trim removed 4 bases at V and 3 bases at J, leaving 16 bases unmatched. The CDR3 has 19 residues. Here the CDR3 DNA reads TGTGCCAGCAGCTCGACTCGCCGAATGCCGGGACAGGACACCGGGGAGCTGTTTTTT. It yields the protein CASSSTRRMPGQDTGELFF.

In its sample, this clonotype was seen a few times. This sequence joins TRBV28 and TRBJ2-7; 10 bases agree with TRBD2. CDR1 MDHEN and CDR2 SYDVKM come from the germline V gene. This CDR3 comprises 13 residues. The junction had 6 bases not matched to a gene; V was cut back by 10 bases and J by 3 bases. The CDR3 loop reads CAIGVAGGYEQYV. CDR3 in DNA: TGTGCCATCGGTGTAGCGGGGGGCTACGAGCAGTACGTC.

The chain joins TRBV20-1 to TRBJ1-1; weak D call: TRBD1 (5 bases). The germline V gene encodes CDR1 DFQATT and CDR2 SNEGSKA (reference sequence). Trimming took 6 bases from V and 3 from J, leaving 17 bases between them. The CDR3 sequence is 14 residues long. This chain's CDR3 is CSAPGLGGDTEAFF. In DNA, the CDR3 is TGCAGTGCACCCGGACTTGGAGGGGACACTGAAGCTTTCTTT.

This clonotype was observed a few times. The chain links TRBV7-2 to TRBJ1-2; TRBD1 aligns across 9 bases. V trimming: 0 bases; J trimming: 4 bases; junction bases outside the gene matches: 6. The CDR3 contains 16 residues. Germline lookup yields CDR1 SGHTA and CDR2 FQGNSA. CDR3 bases: TGTGCCAGCAGCTTAGCGGCGGGACAGGGCTCCTATGGCTACACCTTC. As protein: CASSLAAGQGSYGYTF.

In its sample, this clonotype was seen a few times. This rearrangement joins TRBV4-1 to TRBJ2-2, with D possibly being TRBD1 or TRBD2 (6 bases each). V lost 1 base and J lost 3, with 12 bases in between. The CDR3 length is 16 residues. CDR1 is MGHRA, CDR2 YSYEKL, per germline. The chain's CDR3 is CASSQAPGGDTGELFF. In DNA form, the CDR3 reads TGCGCCAGCAGCCAAGCGCCCGGGGGCGACACCGGGGAGCTGTTTTTT.

This clonotype came up a few times. The V and J genes are TRBV11-1 and TRBJ2-5; no reliable D call. The CDR3 sequence is 14 residues long. The germline V gene has CDR1 SGHAT and CDR2 FQDESV (reference sequence). Trimming shortened V by 5 bases and J by 0 bases, and 10 bases separated the two germline ends. In DNA, the CDR3 is TGTGCCAGCAGCCCCACAGAGTACCAAGAGACCCAGTACTTC. Amino acids: CASSPTEYQETQYF.

This clonotype was found many times. The J gene is TRBJ1-2, the V gene TRBV4-3; D is undetermined. Trimming stripped 5 bases from V and 8 bases from J, with 12 bases between. The CDR3 is 12 amino acids. The germline V gene has CDR1 LGHNA and CDR2 YSLEER. DNA of the CDR3: TGCGCCAGCAGCGGTAGATCCTACGGCTACACCTTC. Its protein product is CASSGRSYGYTF.

The genes are TRBV6-2 or TRBV6-3 and TRBJ2-1, with TRBD1 matching 10 bases. Per germline, CDR1 MNHEY and CDR2 SVGEGT. The CDR3 runs to 15 residues. J gave up 3 bases and V 5 bases, and 4 bases lay outside the gene matches. CDR3 protein: CASSTRDRGYNEQFF. The CDR3 DNA sequence: TGTGCCAGCAGTACCCGGGACAGGGGCTACAATGAGCAGTTCTTC.

This clonotype was recorded a few times. The V call is TRBV4-1, the J call TRBJ2-2, with D unclear. Germline lookup yields CDR1 MGHRA and CDR2 YSYEKL. V was shortened by 1 base and J by 0 bases, with 12 bases between the two germline ends. This CDR3 is built from 17 residues. The DNA for the CDR3 is TGCGCCAGCAGCCAAGGGGCCGGAGAGACGAACACCGGGGAGCTGTTTTTT. As protein: CASSQGAGETNTGELFF.

This clonotype is medium-sized (0.01 to 0.1%). The chain joins TRBV5-1 to TRBJ2-7, with D perhaps TRBD1 or TRBD2 (5 bases each). Trimming left V 0 bases short and J 2 bases short, with 12 bases between. Looked up from germline, CDR1 is SGHRS and CDR2 is YFSETQ. The CDR3 is 15 residues long. The CDR3: CASSLDGTPTYEQYV. The DNA of the CDR3 is TGCGCCAGCAGCTTGGACGGGACCCCCACCTACGAGCAGTACGTC.

The table lists this clonotype with a few counts. V gene TRBV12-3 or TRBV12-4 combines with J gene TRBJ2-1, with 11 bases lining up with TRBD2. The junction had 12 bases not matched to a gene; V was cut back by 5 bases and J by 9 bases. The CDR3 has 16 amino acids. The CDR3 sequence: CASSPYPSGGFAEQFF. CDR3 coding DNA: TGTGCCAGCAGTCCTTACCCTAGCGGGGGGTTTGCTGAGCAGTTCTTC.

This chain joins TRBV20-1 and TRBJ2-2, with 7 bases lining up with TRBD1. V was pared by 3 bases and J by 1 base, with 2 bases of the junction left unmatched. CDR1 is DFQATT and CDR2 is SNEGSKA in the germline V gene (reference sequence). The CDR3 is 14 residues long. The CDR3 DNA sequence: TGCAGTGCTAGCTGGACAGGGAACACCGGGGAGCTGTTTTTT. This codes for CSASWTGNTGELFF.